Below, 5 T cell receptor beta chains from the same sample are listed, as sequenced in a study of shared clonotypes between healthy human individuals. Repertoires were generated with immunoSEQ multiplex PCR, while TCRdb's copy carries only in-frame clones and drops some. The sample includes approximately 100,000 clones, about 70% of them seen just once. Sequencing used memory CD8+ T cells sorted from blood. Stated subset: CD45RO+ cells pooled with CCR7-negative TemRA cells. The origin of the receptors is a woman in her twenties or thirties in good health.

This clone was found a few times. The chain combines TRBV7-6 with TRBJ2-7, with D perhaps assigned TRBD1 or TRBD2 (5 bases each). V was pared by 6 bases and J by 2 bases, with 20 bases between. The V gene's germline CDR1 is SGHVS and CDR2 FNYEAQ. The CDR3 covers 16 residues. CDR3 sequence (DNA): TGTGCCAGCAGTACCGGGGTCGGGGCCTCAGCCTACGAGCAGTACTTC. This sequence encodes CASSTGVGASAYEQYF.

The sample holds many counts of this clone. The V gene is TRBV6-4, the J gene TRBJ2-1; TRBD2 matches at 15 bases. Germline assignment: CDR1 MRHNA and CDR2 SNTAGT. The CDR3 has 15 amino acids. V shed 4 bases, J shed 7 bases, and the junction held 2 bases outside the gene matches. This CDR3 is CASSAGLAGGNEQFF. In DNA form, the CDR3 reads TGTGCCAGCAGTGCCGGACTAGCGGGAGGGAATGAGCAGTTCTTC.

The chain employs TRBV6-1 and TRBJ1-1; D is unresolved. From germline, CDR1 is MNHNS and CDR2 SASEGT. Trimming left V 5 bases short and J 4 bases short, with 17 bases between. This CDR3 region has 15 residues. Here the CDR3 DNA reads TGTGCCAGCAGTTCCCGAGGCGTGTTAGGCACTGAAGCTTTCTTT. Protein: CASSSRGVLGTEAFF.

This clone was recorded once. The V gene is TRBV10-2, the J gene TRBJ2-5; 7 nucleotides align to TRBD2. V lost 0 bases, J lost 4 bases, and 8 bases stayed unmatched. CDR3 size: 16 residues. Per the germline V gene, CDR1 is WSHSY and CDR2 is SAAADI. The CDR3 is CASSESSREFPETQYF. In DNA form, the CDR3 reads TGCGCCAGCAGTGAGTCGTCGCGGGAGTTCCCAGAGACCCAGTACTTC.

The V call is TRBV10-2, the J call TRBJ2-1; 7 positions match TRBD2. CDR3 length equals 13 residues. The V segment lost 10 bases and the J segment 4 bases; nucleotides outside the gene matches: 7. Germline loops: CDR1 WSHSY, CDR2 SAAADI. CDR3 DNA: TGCGCCACCGGAGCTAGCGGTTACAATGAGCAGTTCTTC. Its protein product is CATGASGYNEQFF.